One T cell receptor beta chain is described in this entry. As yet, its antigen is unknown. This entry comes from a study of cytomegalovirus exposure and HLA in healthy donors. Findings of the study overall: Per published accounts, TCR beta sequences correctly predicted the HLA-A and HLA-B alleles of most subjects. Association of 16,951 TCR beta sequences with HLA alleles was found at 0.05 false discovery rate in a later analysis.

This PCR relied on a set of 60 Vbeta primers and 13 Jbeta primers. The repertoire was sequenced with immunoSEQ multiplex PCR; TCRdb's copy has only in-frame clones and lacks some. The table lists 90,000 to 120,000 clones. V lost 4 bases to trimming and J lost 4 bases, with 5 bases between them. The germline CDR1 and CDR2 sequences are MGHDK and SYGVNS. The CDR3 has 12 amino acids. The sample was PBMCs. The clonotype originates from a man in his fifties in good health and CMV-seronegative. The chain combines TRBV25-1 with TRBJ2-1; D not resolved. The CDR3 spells CASSGHYNEQFF. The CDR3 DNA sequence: TGTGCCAGCAGTGGGCATTACAATGAGCAGTTCTTC.